The 18 T cell receptor beta chains below come from one sample, sequenced in a study of cytomegalovirus exposure and HLA in healthy donors (dated by TCRdb to the late 2010s). Library creation used the immunoSEQ multiplex PCR assay. A mixture of 60 forward primers for TCR Vbeta segments and 13 reverse primers for TCR Jbeta segments was used in the multiplex PCR. Entries here come from immuneACCESS through TCRdb and include only in-frame sequences with V and J called. Some clones fail to appear in such tables; in the studies checked, an unresolved V gene covers under half of the shortfall, and the cause of the remainder is unknown. Recorded for this sample are about 91,000 clones; roughly two thirds of them occurred a single time. In total, the top ten clones hold about 2.3% of the sample. Sequenced sample: PBMCs. The receptors shown here come from a human donor in good health.

This clone has more than one count but fewer than ten. The rearrangement links TRBV19 to TRBJ1-2; tentative D call: TRBD1 (5 bases). The length of the CDR3 is 14 residues. Deletions cut 4 bases from V and 1 base from J, with 10 bases between. Germline V gives CDR1 LNHDA, CDR2 SQIVND (reference sequence). As DNA, the CDR3 is TGTGCCAGTAGTACGGGGGAAGTTAACTATGGCTACACCTTC. Translation gives CASSTGEVNYGYTF.

This chain links TRBV18 with TRBJ1-5; D remains unclear. The ends were cut back, 2 bases at V and 5 bases at J, with 7 bases in the middle. Germline V CDR1 and CDR2: KGHSH, LQKENI. The CDR3 is 13 residues long. As DNA, the CDR3 is TGTGCCAGCTCACCAGCCGGGGATCAGCCCCAGCATTTT. Protein sequence: CASSPAGDQPQHF.

This chain connects TRBV5-1 to TRBJ2-7; D remains unclear. Germline assignment: CDR1 SGHRS and CDR2 YFSETQ. Trimming pared 0 bases from V and 6 bases from J, leaving 10 bases between. The CDR3 covers 13 residues. CDR3 DNA sequence: TGCGCCAGCAGCTTGGTTGCTACCGGCGAGCAGTACTTC. Translation gives CASSLVATGEQYF.

V usage is TRBV7-3 and J usage is TRBJ2-5, with 9 bases aligning to TRBD1. With V trimmed by 0 bases and J by 5 bases, 7 bases remained unmatched. This CDR3 has 16 residues. Germline V gene sequence: CDR1 SGHTA, CDR2 FQGTGA. The CDR3 spells CASSLTGTGMSETQYF. As DNA, the CDR3 is TGTGCCAGCAGCTTAACCGGGACAGGGATGTCCGAGACCCAGTACTTC.

The chain links TRBV2 to TRBJ1-1; D is ambiguous. The ends were cut back, 4 bases at V and 1 base at J, with 7 bases in the middle. This CDR3 contains 13 residues. CDR1 and CDR2 from the germline V gene are SNHLY and FYNNEI. CDR3 DNA: TGTGCCAGCAGTGGGGAGGGGAACACTGAAGCTTTCTTT. Amino acids: CASSGEGNTEAFF.

This clone showed up just once. Here the CDR3 reads CASSTGGAAVYGYTF. The CDR3 coding sequence is TGTGCCAGCAGCACGGGCGGAGCGGCGGTCTATGGCTACACCTTC. The chain links TRBV7-2 to TRBJ1-2; D unclear. This CDR3 comprises 15 residues. Trimming took off 5 bases at V and 4 bases at J, with 17 bases between the two ends. In germline, CDR1 is SGHTA, CDR2 FQGNSA.

The rearrangement joins TRBV15 to TRBJ1-2; D is ambiguous. Germline V gene sequence: CDR1 LNHNV, CDR2 YYDKDF (reference sequence). This CDR3 has 14 amino acids. V was shortened by 4 bases and J by 2 bases, with 11 bases between the two germline ends. CDR3 sequence (DNA): TGTGCCACCAGCAACAGACGGGAAAACTATGGCTACACCTTC. It specifies CATSNRRENYGYTF.

The chain employs TRBV11-1 and TRBJ2-4, with 8 bases fitting TRBD1. V gave up 0 bases and J gave up 9 bases; unmatched junction bases: 4. This CDR3 is built from 14 residues. Germline assignment: CDR1 SGHAT and CDR2 FQDESV (reference sequence). The CDR3 coding sequence is TGTGCCAGCAGCTTAGCCACAGGGGGAAGCATTCAGTACTTC. It encodes CASSLATGGSIQYF. The full variable domain, with the rest looked up from reference TRBV11-1 and TRBJ2-4, is EAEVAQSPRYKITEKSQAVAFWCDPISGHATLYWYRQILGQGPELLVQFQDESVVDDSQLPKDRFSAERLKGVDSTLKIQPAELGDSAMYLCASSLATGGSIQYFGAGTRLSVL.

As for this clone: Other DNA sequences from this sample encode an identical CDR3 as well. The CDR3 sequence: CASSPRNTEAFF. The CDR3 region has the DNA TGTGCCAGCTCACCGAGGAACACTGAAGCTTTCTTT. The rearrangement uses TRBV18 and TRBJ1-1; D uncertain. V was pared by 3 bases and J by 1 base, with 3 bases between. The CDR3 covers 12 residues. Germline CDR1 and CDR2: KGHSH and LQKENI.

The chain's CDR3 is CASSPAGTGGTGELFF. CDR3 nucleotide sequence: TGTGCCAGCTCACCAGCCGGGACAGGGGGAACCGGGGAGCTGTTTTTT. The genes are TRBV18 and TRBJ2-2, with 11 nucleotides matching TRBD1. J gave up 5 bases and V 2 bases, and 4 bases lay outside the gene matches. Per germline, CDR1 KGHSH and CDR2 LQKENI. The CDR3 has 16 amino acids.

This rearrangement joins TRBV10-1 to TRBJ1-4; 7 bases match TRBD1. The V and J ends lost 8 bases and 4 bases, in that order; junction bases with no gene match: 13. The CDR3 covers 16 residues. CDR1 and CDR2 from the germline V gene are WNHNN and SYGVQD (reference sequence). The CDR3 loop is CASRLHRGQGNEKLFF. DNA of the CDR3: TGCGCCAGCCGCCTTCACAGGGGTCAGGGTAATGAAAAACTGTTTTTT.

The CDR3 protein is CASSFRDSDPSGANVLTF. The CDR3 coding sequence is TGTGCCAGCAGCTTCCGGGACAGTGACCCGTCTGGGGCCAACGTCCTGACTTTC. The genes are TRBV7-9 and TRBJ2-6; 7 nucleotides line up with TRBD1. With V trimmed by 3 bases and J by 1 base, 9 bases remained unmatched. Germline assignment: CDR1 SEHNR and CDR2 FQNEAQ (reference sequence). The CDR3 consists of 18 residues.

This clone was detected a few times. The gene calls are TRBV10-3 and TRBJ1-1; D is possibly TRBD1 (5 bases). The V gene's germline CDR1 is ENHRY and CDR2 SYGVKD. This CDR3 spans 13 amino acids. The V gene lost 10 bases and the J gene lost 2 bases, with 14 bases spanning the gap. The DNA of the CDR3 is TGTGCCAGTCGCGGGACGGCTAACACTGAAGCTTTCTTT. The encoded protein is CASRGTANTEAFF.

The chain has TRBV5-6 and TRBJ1-1; D is unclear. Between the trimmed V and J ends, which lost 0 bases and 0 bases, there was a span of 12 bases. Germline V gives CDR1 SGHDT, CDR2 YYEEEE. The length of the CDR3 is 16 residues. The CDR3 sequence: CASSLDVGRMNTEAFF. CDR3 DNA: TGTGCCAGCAGCTTGGATGTAGGCAGGATGAACACTGAAGCTTTCTTT.

V and J are TRBV4-3 and TRBJ1-2; the D gene is possibly TRBD1 (6 bases). Germline V gene sequence: CDR1 LGHNA, CDR2 YSLEER. This CDR3 is 17 amino acids long. The V end was cut by 0 bases, the J end by 0 bases, with 14 bases between. Written as DNA, the CDR3 is TGCGCCAGCAGCCAAGAACGGACAGCTATAGCTAACTATGGCTACACCTTC. Translating it yields CASSQERTAIANYGYTF.

The V gene is TRBV5-4, the J gene TRBJ1-2, with 8 positions matching TRBD1. The CDR3 runs 15 residues. The V gene end was trimmed by 4 bases and the J gene end by 4 bases; junction bases not matched to a gene: 9. Germline loops: CDR1 SGHNT, CDR2 YYREEE (reference sequence). The CDR3 loop is CASSGPDRVGYGYTF. The CDR3 DNA follows: TGTGCCAGCAGCGGACCGGACAGGGTCGGCTATGGCTACACCTTC.

This chain joins TRBV5-6 and TRBJ1-5; tentatively, D is TRBD1 (6 bases). Trimming removed 3 bases from V and 0 bases from J, with 19 bases in between. Germline CDR1 reads SGHDT; CDR2 reads YYEEEE. This CDR3 has 18 residues. CDR3 sequence: CASSSRETGPYSNQPQHF. CDR3 nucleotides: TGTGCCAGCAGCTCCAGGGAGACAGGACCCTATAGCAATCAGCCCCAGCATTTT.

The chain combines TRBV7-7 with TRBJ2-3, with a possible D match to TRBD2 (6 bases). The CDR3 totals 16 residues. CDR1 and CDR2 from the germline V gene are SSHAT and FNYEAQ (reference sequence). V was pared by 4 bases and J by 2 bases, with 16 bases between. The DNA of the CDR3 is TGTGCCAGCAGCTCCAATTTCGGGGGATCCACAGATACGCAGTATTTT. Translated, it gives CASSSNFGGSTDTQYF. Full variable domain (outside the CDR3, taken from reference TRBV7-7 and TRBJ2-3): GAGVSQSPRYKVTKRGQDVTLRCDPISSHATLYWYQQALGQGPEFLTYFNYEAQPDKSGLPSDRFSAERPEGSISTLTIQRTEQRDSAMYRCASSSNFGGSTDTQYFGPGTRLTVL.